The entry below gives a single T cell receptor (beta chain) sequence along with its context. The sample originates from a study of blood T cell repertoires in COVID-19. Study in general: Samples taken during acute and convalescent COVID-19 were collected in the United States, Italy and Spain. T cells, B-cell-depleted T cells, or PBMCs supplied cDNA or gDNA.

In germline, CDR1 is SQVTM, CDR2 ANQGSEA. There are 15 residues in the CDR3. Losses at the gene ends were 0 bases for V and 8 bases for J; bases not matched to a gene: 9. Source study methods: Reference gene primer amplification in the assay estimated nucleated cell counts. TCRdb keeps only in-frame clones here, not all; method: immunoSEQ multiplex PCR. For V, J and clone size, that table is used; D and trimming come from the DNA. The sample holds about 160,000 clones; more than 90% are singletons and the top ten take 0.53%. The rearrangement links TRBV29-1 to TRBJ2-1, with 8 bases lining up with TRBD2. The sequencing sample was made of peripheral blood. This receptor was obtained from a man aged 50 to 60 with acute or convalescent COVID-19. The CDR3 is CSVEEGLAGMDEQFF. The CDR3 DNA reads TGCAGCGTTGAAGAAGGGCTAGCGGGCATGGATGAGCAGTTCTTC.